Listed here is a single T cell receptor beta chain. This entry belongs to a study of T cell changes during pregnancy in multiple sclerosis. Sequencing used immunoSEQ multiplex PCR; TCRdb keeps in-frame clones, though not all of them. This table holds tens of thousands of clones, about 91% found once. This TCR derives from a female donor with multiple sclerosis, enrolled in a pregnancy study. The input for sequencing was CD4+ T cells from peripheral blood mononuclear cells, taken after pregnancy.

CDR3 protein: CASSATGTGDNEQFF. CDR3 nucleotide sequence: TGCGCCAGCAGCGCAACCGGGACAGGGGACAATGAGCAGTTCTTC. This chain links TRBV5-1 with TRBJ2-1, with 10 positions matching TRBD1. Germline V gene sequence: CDR1 SGHRS, CDR2 YFSETQ. V dropped 4 bases and J dropped 5; count of bases not matched to a gene: 6. This CDR3 region has 15 residues.